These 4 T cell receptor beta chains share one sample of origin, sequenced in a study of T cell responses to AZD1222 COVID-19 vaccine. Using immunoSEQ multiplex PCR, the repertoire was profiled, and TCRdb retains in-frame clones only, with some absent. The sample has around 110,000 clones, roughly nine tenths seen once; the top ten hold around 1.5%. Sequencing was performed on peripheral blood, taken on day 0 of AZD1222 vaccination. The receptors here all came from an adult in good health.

The CDR3 loop is CASSPRPGVGDEQYV. CDR3 DNA sequence: TGCGCCAGCAGTCCTCGACCGGGGGTGGGTGACGAGCAGTACGTC. V is TRBV5-1 and J is TRBJ2-7; tentatively, D is TRBD2 (6 bases). V was shortened by 5 bases and J by 5 bases, with 20 bases between the two germline ends. This CDR3 comprises 15 residues. Germline V gene lookup returns CDR1 SGHRS and CDR2 YFSETQ.

CDR3 DNA sequence: TGTGCCAGTAGTCCAACCGGGACCCCTAGGGAGCAGTACGTC. This codes for CASSPTGTPREQYV. This chain connects TRBV19 to TRBJ2-7; D assignment may be TRBD1 or TRBD2 (5 bases each). Germline CDR1 is LNHDA and CDR2 is SQIVND (reference sequence). The V and J ends lost 5 bases and 7 bases respectively, with 18 bases between them. The CDR3 sequence is 14 residues long.

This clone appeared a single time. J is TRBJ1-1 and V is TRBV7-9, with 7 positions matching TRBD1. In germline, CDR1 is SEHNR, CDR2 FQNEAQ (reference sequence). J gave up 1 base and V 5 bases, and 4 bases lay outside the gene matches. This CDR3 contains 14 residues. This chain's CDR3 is CASSHGTENTEAFF. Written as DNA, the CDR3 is TGTGCCAGCAGCCACGGGACAGAGAACACTGAAGCTTTCTTT.

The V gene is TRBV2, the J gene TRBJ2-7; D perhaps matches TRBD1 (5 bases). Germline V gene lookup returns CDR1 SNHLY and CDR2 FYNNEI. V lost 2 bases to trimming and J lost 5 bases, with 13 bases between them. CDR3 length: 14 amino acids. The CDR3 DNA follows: TGTGCCAGCAGTGAATCCCAGGGCATCGACGAGCAGTACTTC. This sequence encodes CASSESQGIDEQYF.